The T cell receptor (beta chain) described here comes from a study of blood T cells in healthy people across ages. Germline values: CDR1 SGHTA, CDR2 FQGTGA. The CDR3 has 14 residues. Trimming removed 1 base from V and 6 bases from J, with 10 bases in between. A second PCR of 7 to 11 cycles used a sample-barcoded 5' primer and a J-beta primer mix. Each cDNA was tagged by a template-switch adaptor containing 12 random nucleotides. MiXCR, run by TCRdb on the 5' RACE reads, gives a single entry per CDR3 protein. This sample has approximately 350,000 distinct CDR3 sequences, with approximately 47% found just once. This clonotype was seen more than once but under ten times. Isolation of PBMCs gave at least 7 million cells per sample.

The chain is built from TRBV7-3 and TRBJ2-1; D unresolved. The sequenced sample consisted of blood. The clonotype comes from a man between 60 and 75 years old in good health. CDR3 region: CASSLSSPVNEQFF. The CDR3, as DNA: TGTGCCAGCAGCTTAAGCTCCCCCGTCAATGAGCAGTTCTTC.